This T cell receptor beta chain was identified in a study of blood T cell repertoires in COVID-19. Study-wide context: Samples representing acute and convalescent COVID-19 were sourced from the United States, Italy and Spain.

The CDR3 runs to 15 residues. V lost 4 bases, J lost 1 base, and 5 bases stayed unmatched. Germline lookup yields CDR1 SGDLS and CDR2 YYNGEE. This clone showed up just a few times. In the authors' workflow: For nucleated cells, counts were estimated from reference gene primer amplification. Data came from immunoSEQ multiplex PCR; TCRdb stores just in-frame clones and leaves some out. From that table come the V and J calls and clone size; the DNA was used to work out D and trimming. The table shows roughly 55,000 clones, with 70% to 85% occurring only once. The chain has TRBV9 and TRBJ2-3; 8 bases fit TRBD2. The TCR comes from a human donor in a cohort sampled during active COVID-19. Sequencing input: peripheral blood. For the CDR3, the DNA is TGTGCCAGCAGCACCCGAGCGGGAGGCACAGATACGCAGTATTTT. Protein: CASSTRAGGTDTQYF.